Listed here is a single T cell receptor (beta chain). The CDR3 sequence is 23 residues long. The V gene's germline CDR1 is MNHNS and CDR2 SASEGT. The V and J ends lost 2 bases and 2 bases, in that order; junction bases with no gene match: 25. This entry is derived from a study of shared T cell receptors in the human thymus. Produced via immunoSEQ multiplex PCR; TCRdb's table is partial and in-frame only. The sample records roughly 710,000 clones, 75% to 90% being singletons. This sample also belongs to another study, concerning human thymus T cells. This second report adds: Donor material was obtained from healthy Finnish infants undergoing corrective surgery for congenital heart defects. Resections were taken during corrective heart surgery, and the thymus tissue came from these. Thymic repertoires of unrelated individuals were reported in related research to overlap highly.

The chain employs TRBV6-1 and TRBJ2-3; 10 bases are a match to TRBD2. The TCR was taken from a girl younger than two with a congenital heart defect. The specimen was thymocytes. The CDR3 loop is CASSESSTFTTLKLAGTTDTQYF. In DNA, the CDR3 is TGTGCCAGCAGTGAATCTTCGACGTTTACGACCTTAAAACTAGCGGGGACCACAGATACGCAGTATTTT.